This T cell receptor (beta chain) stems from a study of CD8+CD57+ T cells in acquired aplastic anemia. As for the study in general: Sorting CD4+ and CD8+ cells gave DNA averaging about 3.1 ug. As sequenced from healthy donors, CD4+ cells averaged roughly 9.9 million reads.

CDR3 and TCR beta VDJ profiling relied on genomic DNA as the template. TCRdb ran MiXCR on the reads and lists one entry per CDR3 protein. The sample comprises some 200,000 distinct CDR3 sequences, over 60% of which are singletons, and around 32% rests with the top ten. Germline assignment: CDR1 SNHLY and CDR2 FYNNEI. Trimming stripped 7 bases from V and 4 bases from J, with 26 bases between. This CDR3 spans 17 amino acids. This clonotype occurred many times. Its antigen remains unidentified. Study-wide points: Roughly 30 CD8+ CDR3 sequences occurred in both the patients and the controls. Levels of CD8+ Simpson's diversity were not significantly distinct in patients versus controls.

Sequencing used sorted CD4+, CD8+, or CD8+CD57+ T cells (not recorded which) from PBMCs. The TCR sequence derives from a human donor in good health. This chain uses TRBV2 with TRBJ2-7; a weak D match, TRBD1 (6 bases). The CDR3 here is CASIPQNPVGGRYEQYF. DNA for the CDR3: TGTGCCAGCATACCTCAAAACCCGGTAGGGGGACGGTACGAGCAGTACTTC.